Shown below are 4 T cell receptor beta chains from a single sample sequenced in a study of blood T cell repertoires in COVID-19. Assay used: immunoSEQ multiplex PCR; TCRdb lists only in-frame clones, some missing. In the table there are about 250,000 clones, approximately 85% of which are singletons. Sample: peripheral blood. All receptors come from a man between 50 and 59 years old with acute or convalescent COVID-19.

CDR3 bases: TGTGCCAGCAGTCTTCAGGAGAACACCGGGGAGCTGTTTTTT. Its protein is CASSLQENTGELFF. The chain uses TRBV6-4 and TRBJ2-2; D gene ambiguous. Germline V gene lookup returns CDR1 MRHNA and CDR2 SNTAGT. The CDR3 spans 14 residues. The ends were cut back, 5 bases at V and 1 base at J, with 8 bases in the middle.

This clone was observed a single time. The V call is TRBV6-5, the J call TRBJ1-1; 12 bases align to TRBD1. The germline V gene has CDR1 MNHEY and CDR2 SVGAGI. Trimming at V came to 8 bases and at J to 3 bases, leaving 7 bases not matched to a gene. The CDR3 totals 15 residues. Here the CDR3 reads CASLPGQGADTEAFF. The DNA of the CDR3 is TGTGCCAGCCTTCCGGGACAGGGGGCAGACACTGAAGCTTTCTTT.

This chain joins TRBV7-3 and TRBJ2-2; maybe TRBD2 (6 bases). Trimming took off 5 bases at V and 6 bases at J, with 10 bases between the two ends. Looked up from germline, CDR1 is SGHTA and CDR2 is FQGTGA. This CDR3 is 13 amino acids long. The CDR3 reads CASSHGGAGELFF. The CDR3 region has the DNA TGTGCCAGCAGCCACGGGGGAGCCGGGGAGCTGTTTTTT.

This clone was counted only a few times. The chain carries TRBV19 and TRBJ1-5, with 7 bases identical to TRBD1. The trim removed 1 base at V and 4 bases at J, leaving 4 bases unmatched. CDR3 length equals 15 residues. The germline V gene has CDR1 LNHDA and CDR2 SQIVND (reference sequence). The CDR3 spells CASSIGGGPNQPQHF. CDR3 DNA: TGTGCCAGTAGTATAGGAGGGGGCCCGAATCAGCCCCAGCATTTT.